This T cell receptor beta chain was observed in a study of shared clonotypes between healthy human individuals (dated by TCRdb to 2019 to 2021). As for the study more broadly: Three men and a couple of women, aged 18 to 49 years, made up the cohort. Per donor, three plates each were used for CD4 naive and CD4 memory, two for CD8 naive, and one for CD8 memory. To estimate repertoire size and how much clonotypes are shared between individuals, the study performed deep sequencing of blood TCR repertoires from a handful of healthy adults. To increase sequencing depth and limit assay-specific biases, TCR repertoire library preparation and sequencing were carried out by different laboratories using diverse techniques. Each donor's leukapheresis produced roughly between roughly 0.85 and 9.5 billion PBMCs.

Overall study results and their limits: Only blood was sampled, and tissue TCR repertoires likely differ from those in blood. Rarefaction of sorted-subset datasets indicated incomplete sequencing despite the large sequencing depth. When a handful of donors were compared, the shared fraction of clonotypes was about 5.2% for naive CD4, about 4% for naive CD8, 2% to 2.5% for memory CD4, and less than 0.45% for memory CD8. Pairwise subsampling led to the expectation that sequencing depth would affect the degree of clonotype sharing among donors. Compared with non-shared clonotypes, clonotypes shared by all four sorted-subset donors had higher generation probabilities. Because the study included a small number of donors, the genetic and exposure-history diversity represented was limited. Naive subsets generally had larger estimated clonotype richness than memory subsets.

The donors were healthy, HIV-negative adults with no recently reported acute infections or vaccinations. Every donor was a Caucasian adult residing in Nashville, Tennessee, USA. Magnetic negative selection was used to enrich CD4+ T cells, after which naive cells were positively selected on CD45RA and the negative fraction became the memory subset. After blood collection by leukapheresis, PBMCs were isolated using Ficoll-Histopaque density gradient centrifugation and then cryopreserved in the vapor phase of liquid nitrogen. Purity and quantity of every magnetically sorted T cell population were checked by analytical flow cytometry. Each sorted fraction had its genomic DNA isolated and then quantified by UV absorbance on a Nanodrop 2000c. Using the deep immunoSEQ assay, multiplex PCR amplified TCR CDR3 regions from genomic DNA. For each cell subset, the extracted genomic DNA was distributed evenly across all wells of several immunoSEQ 96-well plates, and each plate served as one replicate. For sorted subsets, 200 to 250 ng genomic DNA, equal to 30,000 or so T cell genomes, was loaded into each replicate PCR. The purified libraries were quantified using a Qubit 3.0 fluorometer, sized with a Bioanalyzer 2100, and then quantified again using the KAPA Library Quantification kit. A separate single-read 150-cycle Illumina NextSeq 550 flow cell was used to sequence each immunoSEQ 96-well plate. For the original study's pipeline: Because only junctional sequences without quality scores were contained in the immunoSEQ output, filtering matching that applied to full-length reads could not be performed. To assign V/J genes and CDR3, sequences were annotated against IMGT germline references using PyIR, a Python wrapper for IgBLAST v1.9. Any read was removed if the V/J assignment was weak (E-value above 1e-6), the CDR3 was missing, or the read contained stop codons, out-of-frame junctions, or ambiguous translated residues. V3J clonotypes were defined as sequences sharing the same inferred V gene, J gene, and CDR3 amino acid sequence. Percentage overlap between repertoires was computed as shared unique clonotypes divided by the size of the smaller repertoire. Three approaches were used to assess repertoire richness: RTK rarefaction, the Chao1 estimator, and Recon v2.1 estimates of unobserved clonotypes. Generation probabilities for all TCRbeta clonotypes obtained by the gDNA method from a handful of donors were computed using OLGA. TCRdb stores this immuneACCESS table with in-frame sequences only. Part of the clones is absent; in the studies checked, under half of the shortfall reflects unresolved V genes, and no reason is known for the rest. The DNA was the basis for D and trimming; V, J and clone size are from that table. In all, the sample holds approximately 1,000,000 clones, and approximately 75% of those were seen once. Clones ranked in the top ten supply roughly 0.82% of the sample.

The junction carries 14 bases between V and J, which are trimmed by 2 bases and 4 bases respectively. Measured from the cysteine to the phenylalanine, the CDR3 is 15 residues long. Only CDR3 DNA remains: 45 bases, in frame from the first base. CDR1 and CDR2, per the germline V gene, are MGHDK and SYGVNS. Note on this clone: Its antigen is not yet known. No clone much larger than this one lies a single base away; base qualities are absent.

Sample: memory CD4+ T cells from PBMCs. In the paper's terms, the cell subset or site label means: CD45RA-negative fraction. Recombination linked TRBV25-1 to TRBJ1-1; the D gene cannot be named for sure. This TCR derives from a man younger than 35 in good health. Some clones in this sample may be carry-over from other donors' samples. The CDR3 is CASSEVEGMFTEAFF. The nucleotide sequence is TGTGCCAGCAGTGAAGTTGAGGGTATGTTCACTGAAGCTTTCTTT. Joined to the reference TRBV25-1 and TRBJ1-1 proteins, this CDR3 gives the full variable domain: EADIYQTPRYLVIGTGKKITLECSQTMGHDKMYWYQQDPGMELHLIHYSYGVNSTEKGDLSSESTVSRIRTEHFPLTLESARPSHTSQYLCASSEVEGMFTEAFFGQGTRLTVV.